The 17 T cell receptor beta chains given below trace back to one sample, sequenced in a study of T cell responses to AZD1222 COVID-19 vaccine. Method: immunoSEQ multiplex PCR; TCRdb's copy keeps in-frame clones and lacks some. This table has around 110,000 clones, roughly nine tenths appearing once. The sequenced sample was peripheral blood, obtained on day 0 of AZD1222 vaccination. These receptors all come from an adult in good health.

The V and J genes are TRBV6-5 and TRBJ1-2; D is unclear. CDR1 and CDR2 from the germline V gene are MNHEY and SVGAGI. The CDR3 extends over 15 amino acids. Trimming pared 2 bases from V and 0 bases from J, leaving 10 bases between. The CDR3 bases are TGTGCCAGCAGTTACCGGGAGGCCCCTAACTATGGCTACACCTTC. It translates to CASSYREAPNYGYTF.

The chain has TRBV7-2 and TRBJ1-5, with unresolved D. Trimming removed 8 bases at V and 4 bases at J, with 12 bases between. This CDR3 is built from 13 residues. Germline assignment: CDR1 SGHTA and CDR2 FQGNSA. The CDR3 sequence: CASGWFYNQPQHF. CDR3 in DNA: TGTGCCAGCGGTTGGTTTTATAATCAGCCCCAGCATTTT.

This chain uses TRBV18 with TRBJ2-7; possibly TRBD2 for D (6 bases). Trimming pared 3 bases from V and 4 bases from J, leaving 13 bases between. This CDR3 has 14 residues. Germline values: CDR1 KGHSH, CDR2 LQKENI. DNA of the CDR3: TGTGCCAGCTCACCCTCGGGAGCGGCTTACGAGCAGTACTTC. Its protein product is CASSPSGAAYEQYF. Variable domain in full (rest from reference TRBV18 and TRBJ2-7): NAGVMQNPRHLVRRRGQEARLRCSPMKGHSHVYWYRQLPEEGLKFMVYLQKENIIDESGMPKERFSAEFPKEGPSILRIQQVVRGDSAAYFCASSPSGAAYEQYFGPGTRLTVT.

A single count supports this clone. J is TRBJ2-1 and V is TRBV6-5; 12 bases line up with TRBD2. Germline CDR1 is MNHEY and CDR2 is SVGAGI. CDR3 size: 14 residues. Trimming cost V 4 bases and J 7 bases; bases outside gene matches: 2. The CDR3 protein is CASSFLAGGNEQFF. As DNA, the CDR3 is TGTGCCAGCAGTTTCCTAGCGGGAGGGAATGAGCAGTTCTTC.

CDR3 sequence reads: CASSEGQGGLNTEAFF. The CDR3, as DNA: TGTGCCAGCAGCGAGGGACAGGGAGGGTTGAACACTGAAGCTTTCTTT. The chain carries TRBV7-6 and TRBJ1-1; TRBD1 matches at 9 bases. V dropped 5 bases and J dropped 0; count of bases not matched to a gene: 7. This CDR3 comprises 16 residues. CDR1 SGHVS and CDR2 FNYEAQ come from the germline V gene.

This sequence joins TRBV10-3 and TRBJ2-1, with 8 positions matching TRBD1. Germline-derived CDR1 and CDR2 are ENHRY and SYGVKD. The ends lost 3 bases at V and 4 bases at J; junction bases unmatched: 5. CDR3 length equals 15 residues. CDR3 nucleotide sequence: TGTGCCATCAGTGACGTAGGACAGGGTTACAATGAGCAGTTCTTC. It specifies CAISDVGQGYNEQFF.

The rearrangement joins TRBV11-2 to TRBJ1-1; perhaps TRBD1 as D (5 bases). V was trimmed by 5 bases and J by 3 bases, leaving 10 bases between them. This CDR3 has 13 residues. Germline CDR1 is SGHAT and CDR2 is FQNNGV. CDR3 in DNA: TGTGCCAGCAGCCAAGGGGTTTACACTGAAGCTTTCTTT. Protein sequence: CASSQGVYTEAFF.

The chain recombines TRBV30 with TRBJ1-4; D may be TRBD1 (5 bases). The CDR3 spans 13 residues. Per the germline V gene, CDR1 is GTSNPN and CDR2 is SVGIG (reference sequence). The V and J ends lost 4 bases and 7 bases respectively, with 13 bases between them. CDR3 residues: CAWTVSGSEKLFF. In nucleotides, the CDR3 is TGTGCCTGGACTGTTTCAGGGAGTGAAAAACTGTTTTTT.

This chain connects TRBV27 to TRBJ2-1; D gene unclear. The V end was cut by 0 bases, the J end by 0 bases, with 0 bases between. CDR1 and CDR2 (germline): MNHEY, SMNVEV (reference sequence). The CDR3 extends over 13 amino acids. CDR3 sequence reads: CASSLSSYNEQFF. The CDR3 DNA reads TGTGCCAGCAGTTTATCCTCCTACAATGAGCAGTTCTTC.

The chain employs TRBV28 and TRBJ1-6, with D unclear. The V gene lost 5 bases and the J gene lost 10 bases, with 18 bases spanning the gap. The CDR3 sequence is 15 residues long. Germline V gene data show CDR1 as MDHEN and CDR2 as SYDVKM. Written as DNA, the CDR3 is TGTGCCAGCAGTCCACCCCGGGGTCTCGGGTCACCCCTCCACTTT. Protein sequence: CASSPPRGLGSPLHF.

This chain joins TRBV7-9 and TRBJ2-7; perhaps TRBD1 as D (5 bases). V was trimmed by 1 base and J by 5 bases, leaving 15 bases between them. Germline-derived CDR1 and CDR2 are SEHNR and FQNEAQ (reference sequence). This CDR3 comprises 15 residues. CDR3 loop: CASSLVAGLSDEQYF. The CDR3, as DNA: TGTGCCAGCAGCTTAGTGGCAGGGCTATCCGACGAGCAGTACTTC.

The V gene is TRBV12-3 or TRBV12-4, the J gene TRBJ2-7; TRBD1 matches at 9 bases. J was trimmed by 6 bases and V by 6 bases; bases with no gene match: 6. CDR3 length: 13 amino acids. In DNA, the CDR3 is TGTGCCAGCAGACCACAGGGGGCAGGCGAGCAGTACTTC. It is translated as CASRPQGAGEQYF.

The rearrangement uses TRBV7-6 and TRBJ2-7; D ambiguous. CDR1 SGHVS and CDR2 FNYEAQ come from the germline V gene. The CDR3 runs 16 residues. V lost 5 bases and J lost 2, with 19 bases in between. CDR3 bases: TGTGCCAGCAGCCCCACAACGCAGGAGAGAGCCTACGAGCAGTACTTC. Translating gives CASSPTTQERAYEQYF.

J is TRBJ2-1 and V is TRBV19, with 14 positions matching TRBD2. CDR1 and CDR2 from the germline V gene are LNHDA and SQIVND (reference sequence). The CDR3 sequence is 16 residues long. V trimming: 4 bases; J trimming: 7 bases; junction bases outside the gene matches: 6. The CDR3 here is CASSRLAGGPSNEQFF. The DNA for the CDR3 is TGTGCCAGTAGTAGACTAGCGGGAGGGCCCTCGAATGAGCAGTTCTTC. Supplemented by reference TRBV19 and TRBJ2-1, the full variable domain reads DGGITQSPKYLFRKEGQNVTLSCEQNLNHDAMYWYRQDPGQGLRLIYYSQIVNDFQKGDIAEGYSVSREKKESFPLTVTSAQKNPTAFYLCASSRLAGGPSNEQFFGPGTRLTVL.

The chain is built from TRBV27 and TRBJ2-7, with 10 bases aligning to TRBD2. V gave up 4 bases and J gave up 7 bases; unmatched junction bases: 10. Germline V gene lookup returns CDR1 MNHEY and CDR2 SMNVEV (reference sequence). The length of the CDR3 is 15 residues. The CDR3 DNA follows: TGTGCCAGCAGTTCGGGACTAGCGAACGCCGGAGAGCAGTACTTC. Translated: CASSSGLANAGEQYF.

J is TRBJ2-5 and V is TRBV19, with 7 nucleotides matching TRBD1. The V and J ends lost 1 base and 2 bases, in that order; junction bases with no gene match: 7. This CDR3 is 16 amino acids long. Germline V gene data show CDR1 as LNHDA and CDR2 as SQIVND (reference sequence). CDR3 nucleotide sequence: TGTGCCAGTAGTATAGGGGACAGATATATACAAGAGACCCAGTACTTC. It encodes CASSIGDRYIQETQYF. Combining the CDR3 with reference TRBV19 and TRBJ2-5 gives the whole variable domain DGGITQSPKYLFRKEGQNVTLSCEQNLNHDAMYWYRQDPGQGLRLIYYSQIVNDFQKGDIAEGYSVSREKKESFPLTVTSAQKNPTAFYLCASSIGDRYIQETQYFGPGTRLLVL.

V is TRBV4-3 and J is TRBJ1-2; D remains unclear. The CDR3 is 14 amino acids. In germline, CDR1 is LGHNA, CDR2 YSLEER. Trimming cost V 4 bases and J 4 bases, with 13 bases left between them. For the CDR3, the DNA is TGCGCCAGCAGCCCTGACGACGTCGGCTATGGCTACACCTTC. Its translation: CASSPDDVGYGYTF.